The T cell receptor beta chain under discussion was sequenced for a study of radiotherapy plus CTLA-4 blockade in lung cancer. Produced via immunoSEQ multiplex PCR; TCRdb's table is partial and in-frame only. The sample yields 15,000 or so clones, about 70% seen once. J lost 7 bases, V lost 7 bases, and 12 bases had no gene match. Germline V gives CDR1 MNHNS, CDR2 SASEGT. There are 14 residues in the CDR3. The chain carries TRBV6-1 and TRBJ2-7; TRBD1 agrees at 8 bases. The specimen was peripheral blood, collected from a patient treated with radiotherapy plus ipilimumab. This TCR was recovered from a human donor with non-small cell lung cancer whose response to radiotherapy plus ipilimumab could not be evaluated. CDR3 amino acids: CASKRGPGGEEQYF. The CDR3 bases are TGTGCCAGCAAAAGAGGTCCAGGGGGCGAAGAGCAGTACTTC.